The clone carrying this T cell receptor beta chain was counted a few times. Its target is unknown. The authors reverse transcribed all of the isolated RNA, so sequencing captured expressed TCRB transcripts. The read count averaged about 3.3 million across naive, central memory and regulatory T cell samples. The method was immunoSEQ multiplex PCR; TCRdb's version includes in-frame clones alone and lacks a portion of them. The data show about 250,000 clones, roughly a tenth seen once. This specimen comes from a study of beta chain features in type 1 diabetes. Notes on the study in general: Shortening of TCRB CDR3s, moderate but significant, appeared in all four CD4+ subsets of Type 1 diabetes patients. Patients and controls would share equally any PCR tilt toward shorter templates.

The source is a man younger than 45 with type 1 diabetes. Material: naive CD4+ T cells from blood.

This chain's CDR3 is CSGHVGSTDTQYF. The CDR3 nucleotides are TGCAGCGGACACGTGGGTAGCACAGATACGCAGTATTTT. The rearrangement links TRBV29-1 to TRBJ2-3; D call uncertain. Germline V lookup: CDR1 SQVTM, CDR2 ANQGSEA. The CDR3 is made up of 13 amino acids. Trimming stripped 7 bases from V and 0 bases from J, with 11 bases between.